This T cell receptor (beta chain) was captured by sequencing in a study of T cell repertoires in ileal Crohn's disease. TCRB immunosequencing input was five hundred nanograms of biopsy DNA per sample. Method: immunoSEQ multiplex PCR; TCRdb's copy keeps in-frame clones and lacks some. Of 9,500 to 10,000 clones listed, 76% are singletons. Study-level points and caveats: Sorted CD8 T cells held more high-frequency clones than CD4.

The CDR3 extends over 13 amino acids. Trimming took 3 bases from V and 1 from J, leaving 6 bases between them. Germline-derived CDR1 and CDR2 are LNHDA and SQIVND (reference sequence). As for this clone: Its antigen remains unknown.

Sequenced material: ileal tissue. The V and J genes are TRBV19 and TRBJ1-1; the D gene is possibly TRBD1 (5 bases). The source of this sequence is an adult with Crohn's disease. CDR3 protein: CASSMTANTEAFF. CDR3 DNA sequence: TGTGCCAGTAGTATGACAGCGAACACTGAAGCTTTCTTT.